What follows describes a single T cell receptor (beta chain). The antigen is undetermined. Every subset of CD8+ T cells was sorted in triplicate at under 350,000 cells each. The data stem from a study of CXCR3-negative and CXCR3-positive naive CD8 T cells. General study points: Surface CD5 matched across naive subsets, and TRB CDR3 properties served to infer TCR strength. Within a donor, both naive subsets shared TRBV-TRBJ usage, unlike memory cells.

The CDR3 is made up of 14 amino acids. Via 5' RACE with UMI labels, TRB cDNA libraries were prepared. TCRdb re-called the 5' RACE reads; one entry per CDR3 protein, DNA not given. This sample's table reports 46,000 or so distinct CDR3 sequences. The sequenced material came from naive CXCR3- CD8+ T cells from blood. Documented subset: CD45RO-CCR7+CD27+CD95- naive CD8+ T cells lacking CXCR3 (TNR3-). The origin of this receptor is a human donor in good health. Some clones in this sample may be carry-over from other donors' samples. The V gene is TRBV12-3 or TRBV12-4, the J gene TRBJ2-2. The CDR3 spells CASTVPDSGGELFF.